The 10 T cell receptor beta chains reported below all come from one sample, sequenced in a study of CD8 T cells in ankylosing spondylitis. Study results and limitations: One TCR beta motif, made up of about 8 highly homologous variants, appeared characteristic of ankylosing spondylitis blood.

TCRdb redid the calling of the 5' RACE reads with MiXCR, one entry per CDR3 protein. The sample has 500,000 to 650,000 distinct CDR3 sequences; less than 6% are singletons. These receptors lack a known antigen. Sequenced input: blood, either unsorted or a sorted T cell fraction (not recorded which). These receptors were collected from a male donor with ankylosing spondylitis.

This clonotype appeared many times. This chain joins TRBV7-9 and TRBJ2-3; TRBD2 agrees at 7 bases. With V trimmed by 5 bases and J by 5 bases, 10 bases remained unmatched. Germline V gene lookup returns CDR1 SEHNR and CDR2 FQNEAQ (reference sequence). The CDR3 length is 15 residues. The CDR3 region is CASSRRGRLVDTQYF. CDR3 nucleotide sequence: TGTGCCAGCAGCCGGCGGGGGAGATTGGTAGATACGCAGTATTTT.

With respect to this clonotype: A read error may be the cause here, since a much bigger clone is one base away. The chain couples TRBV6-2 or TRBV6-3 to TRBJ2-5; no clear D gene. The V gene's germline CDR1 is MNHEY and CDR2 SVGEGT. The CDR3 sequence is 12 residues long. The CDR3 here is CSSSSSSTTQYF. Here the CDR3 DNA reads TGTTCCAGCAGTTCCTCTTCCACCACCCAGTACTTC.

In its sample, this clonotype was seen many times. The chain links TRBV12-3 or TRBV12-4 to TRBJ1-1; 9 nucleotides line up with TRBD1. V gave up 5 bases and J gave up 10 bases; unmatched junction bases: 5. The CDR3 has 12 amino acids. CDR3 protein: CASSQGTGRAFF. CDR3 bases: TGTGCCAGCAGTCAAGGGACAGGGAGAGCTTTCTTT.

This clonotype has a count of ten or more. The chain recombines TRBV6-5 with TRBJ2-7, with a tentative D call TRBD2 (6 bases). Trimming cost V 0 bases and J 3 bases, with 15 bases left between them. The CDR3 loop spans 16 amino acids. CDR1 is MNHEY and CDR2 is SVGAGI in the germline V gene. CDR3 loop: CASSYSFGGADYEQYF. The CDR3 nucleotides read TGTGCCAGCAGTTACTCGTTTGGAGGGGCAGACTACGAGCAGTACTTC.

The chain uses TRBV20-1 and TRBJ2-7; D may correspond to TRBD1 or TRBD2 (5 bases each). With 2 bases removed from V and 4 bases from J, the gap between germline ends came to 18 bases. CDR3 length: 15 amino acids. Looked up from germline, CDR1 is DFQATT and CDR2 is SNEGSKA (reference sequence). CDR3 amino acids: CSARRDPPNEYEQYF. CDR3 bases: TGCAGTGCTAGACGGGACCCCCCAAACGAGTACGAGCAGTACTTC.

Ten or more counts support this clonotype. This chain joins TRBV12-3 or TRBV12-4 and TRBJ1-2; D unresolved. CDR3 length: 15 residues. V dropped 2 bases and J dropped 8 bases, with 18 bases sitting between them. In DNA form, the CDR3 reads TGTGCCAGCAGTTTAAGCCGGACGGGAGGACGGGGCTACACCTTC. This sequence encodes CASSLSRTGGRGYTF.

There are many counts of this clonotype. V and J are TRBV29-1 and TRBJ2-2; no clear D gene. CDR1 and CDR2 from the germline V gene are SQVTM and ANQGSEA. Trimming shortened V by 6 bases and J by 5 bases, and 16 bases separated the two germline ends. This CDR3 has 14 residues. CDR3 nucleotides: TGCAGCGTCTACCTGTGGGGTTCAACCGGGGAGCTGTTTTTT. Amino acid sequence: CSVYLWGSTGELFF.

This clonotype has just a few counts. The J gene is TRBJ2-2, the V gene TRBV20-1; D is possibly TRBD1 (6 bases). CDR1 and CDR2 (germline): DFQATT, SNEGSKA (reference sequence). The V end was cut by 5 bases, the J end by 0 bases, with 16 bases between. The CDR3 loop spans 16 amino acids. The CDR3 loop is CSASRGHTTNTGELFF. CDR3 coding DNA: TGCAGTGCTTCTCGGGGACATACCACGAACACCGGGGAGCTGTTTTTT.

This clonotype has at least ten counts. The chain combines TRBV29-1 with TRBJ2-7; tentative D call: TRBD2 (5 bases). The CDR3 consists of 11 residues. The V end was cut by 7 bases, the J end by 2 bases, with 9 bases between. CDR1 and CDR2 from the germline V gene are SQVTM and ANQGSEA. The CDR3 DNA is TGCAGCGCCAGGACTGCCTACGAGCAGTACTTC. Amino acid sequence: CSARTAYEQYF.

This clonotype was seen at least ten times. The chain carries TRBV7-2 and TRBJ2-5; tentatively, D is TRBD1 (6 bases). The V end lost 4 bases, the J end lost 5 bases, and 14 bases lay between the germline ends. This CDR3 spans 14 amino acids. Germline CDR1 and CDR2: SGHTA and FQGNSA. The CDR3 loop is CASSWDTLRETQYF. DNA for the CDR3: TGTGCCAGCAGCTGGGACACCCTGCGGGAGACCCAGTACTTC.